The clone carrying this T cell receptor (beta chain) appeared a few times. Trimming shortened V by 0 bases and J by 8 bases, and 13 bases separated the two germline ends. CDR1 SEHNR and CDR2 FQNEAQ come from the germline V gene (reference sequence). The CDR3 consists of 14 residues. The data stem from a study of response to subunit inactivated influenza vaccine. TCRdb processed the RT-PCR reads anew with MiXCR; each CDR3 protein has one entry. The profile shows a few hundred thousand distinct CDR3 sequences, roughly 10% of them singletons. These same data were also listed under a study on T cells expressing NK-cell markers. That source reports: Beta-chain TCR cDNA was generated via 5'RACE template switching with UMIs. Roughly six of the donors carried dominant NKG2C+ clonotypes that took up roughly 1.0-8% of their CD8+ T cells.

The sequenced sample was PBMCs from blood, obtained on the day of vaccination. The source of this sequence is a man between 50 and 59 years old who received an inactivated influenza vaccine. J is TRBJ1-2 and V is TRBV7-9; D is unresolved. CDR3 sequence (DNA): TGTGCCAGCAGCTTAGCTGTTTTGAACGACGGCTACACCTTC. Amino acid sequence: CASSLAVLNDGYTF.